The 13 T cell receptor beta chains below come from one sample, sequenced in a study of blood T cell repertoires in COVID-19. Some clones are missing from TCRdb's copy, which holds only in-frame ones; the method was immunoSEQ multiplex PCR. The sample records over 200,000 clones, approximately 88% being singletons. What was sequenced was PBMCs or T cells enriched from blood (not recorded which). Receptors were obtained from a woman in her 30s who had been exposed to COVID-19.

CDR3 sequence reads: CASSTRRGALLQPQHF. The CDR3 nucleotides are TGTGCCAGTAGTACTCGACGGGGGGCCCTACTCCAGCCCCAGCATTTT. The chain recombines TRBV19 with TRBJ1-5; D perhaps matches TRBD1 (6 bases). Trimming removed 4 bases at V and 7 bases at J, with 20 bases between. CDR1 LNHDA and CDR2 SQIVND come from the germline V gene (reference sequence). The CDR3 loop spans 16 amino acids.

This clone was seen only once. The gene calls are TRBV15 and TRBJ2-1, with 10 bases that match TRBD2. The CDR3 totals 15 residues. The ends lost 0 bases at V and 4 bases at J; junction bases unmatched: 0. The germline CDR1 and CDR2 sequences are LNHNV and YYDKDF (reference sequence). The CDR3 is CATSRELAGYNEQFF. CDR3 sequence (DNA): TGTGCCACCAGCAGAGAACTAGCGGGGTACAATGAGCAGTTCTTC.

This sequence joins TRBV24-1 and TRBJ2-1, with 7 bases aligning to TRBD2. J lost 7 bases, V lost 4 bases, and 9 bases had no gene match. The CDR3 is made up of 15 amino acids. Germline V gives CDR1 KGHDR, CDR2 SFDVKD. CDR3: CATSDPRRGRNEQFF. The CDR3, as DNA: TGTGCCACCAGTGACCCCAGGCGGGGGAGGAATGAGCAGTTCTTC.

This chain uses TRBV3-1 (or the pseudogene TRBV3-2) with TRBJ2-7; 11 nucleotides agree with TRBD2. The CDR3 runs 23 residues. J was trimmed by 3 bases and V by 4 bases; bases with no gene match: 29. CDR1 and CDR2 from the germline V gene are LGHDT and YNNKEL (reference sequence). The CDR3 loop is CASSPTQRVPLAGAMEDVYEQYF. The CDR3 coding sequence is TGTGCCAGCAGCCCAACCCAGCGGGTCCCACTAGCGGGAGCTATGGAGGATGTCTACGAGCAGTACTTC.

CDR3 nucleotide sequence: TGTGCCAGCAGCGTAGCTAGGCAAGTTAATCAGCCCCAGCATTTT. It is translated as CASSVARQVNQPQHF. J is TRBJ1-5 and V is TRBV9; D remains unclear. This CDR3 region has 15 residues. Trimming took off 0 bases at V and 4 bases at J, with 11 bases between the two ends. The germline V gene has CDR1 SGDLS and CDR2 YYNGEE.

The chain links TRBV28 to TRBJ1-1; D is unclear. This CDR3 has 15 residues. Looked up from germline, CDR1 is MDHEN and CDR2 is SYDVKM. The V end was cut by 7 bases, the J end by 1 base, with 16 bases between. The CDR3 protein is CASTSSLVRNTEAFF. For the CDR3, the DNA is TGTGCCAGCACCTCGTCTTTGGTGAGGAACACTGAAGCTTTCTTT.

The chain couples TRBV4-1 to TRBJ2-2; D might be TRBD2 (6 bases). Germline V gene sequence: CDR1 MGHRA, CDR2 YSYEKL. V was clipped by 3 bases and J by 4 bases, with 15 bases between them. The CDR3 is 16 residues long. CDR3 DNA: TGCGCCAGCAGCCACTACTCGGGACTCCTCACCGGGGAGCTGTTTTTT. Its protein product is CASSHYSGLLTGELFF.

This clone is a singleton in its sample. CDR3 DNA: TGTGCCAGCAGCTTAGAGGGGGTCAATGAGCAGTTCTTC. This sequence encodes CASSLEGVNEQFF. V usage is TRBV7-9 and J usage is TRBJ2-1; a possible D gene is TRBD1 (6 bases). With 1 base removed from V and 6 bases from J, the gap between germline ends came to 7 bases. CDR1 is SEHNR, CDR2 FQNEAQ, per germline (reference sequence). The length of the CDR3 is 13 residues. Supplemented by reference TRBV7-9 and TRBJ2-1, the full variable domain reads DTGVSQNPRHKITKRGQNVTFRCDPISEHNRLYWYRQTLGQGPEFLTYFQNEAQLEKSRLLSDRFSAERPKGSFSTLEIQRTEQGDSAMYLCASSLEGVNEQFFGPGTRLTVL.

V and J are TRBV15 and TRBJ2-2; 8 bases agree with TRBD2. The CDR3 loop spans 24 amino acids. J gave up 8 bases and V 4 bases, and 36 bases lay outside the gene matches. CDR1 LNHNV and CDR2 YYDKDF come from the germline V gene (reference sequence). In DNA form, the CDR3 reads TGTGCCACCAGCATTCCCAGGGCCGGCGGAACACGTCCTGCGGGACTAGTTTATGTGGGGGAGCTGTTTTTT. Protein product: CATSIPRAGGTRPAGLVYVGELFF.

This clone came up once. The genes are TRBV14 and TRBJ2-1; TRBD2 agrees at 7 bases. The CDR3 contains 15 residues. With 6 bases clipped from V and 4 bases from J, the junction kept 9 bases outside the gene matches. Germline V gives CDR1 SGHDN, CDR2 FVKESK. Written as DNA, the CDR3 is TGTGCCAGCAGAGGTCAGGGAGGGAGTTACAATGAGCAGTTCTTC. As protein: CASRGQGGSYNEQFF.

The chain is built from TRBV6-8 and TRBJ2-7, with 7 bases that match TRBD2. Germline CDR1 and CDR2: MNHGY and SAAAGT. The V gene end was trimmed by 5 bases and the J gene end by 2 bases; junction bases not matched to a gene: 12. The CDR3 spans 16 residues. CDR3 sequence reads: CASSPPPSGKAYEQYF. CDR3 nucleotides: TGTGCCAGCAGTCCCCCCCCGAGCGGGAAAGCCTACGAGCAGTACTTC.

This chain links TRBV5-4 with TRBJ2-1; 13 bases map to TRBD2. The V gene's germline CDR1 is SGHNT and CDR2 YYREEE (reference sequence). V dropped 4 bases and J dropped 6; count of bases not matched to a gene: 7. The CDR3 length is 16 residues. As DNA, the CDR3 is TGTGCCAGCAGCCCAACTAGCGGGAGGGCCGCCAATGAGCAGTTCTTC. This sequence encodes CASSPTSGRAANEQFF.

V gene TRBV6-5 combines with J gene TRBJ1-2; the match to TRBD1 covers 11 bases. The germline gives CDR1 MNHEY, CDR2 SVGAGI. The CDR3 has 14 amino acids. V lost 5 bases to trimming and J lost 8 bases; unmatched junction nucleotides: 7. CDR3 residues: CASSKGQGEEGYTF. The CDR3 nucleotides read TGTGCCAGCAGTAAGGGACAGGGGGAGGAAGGCTACACCTTC.